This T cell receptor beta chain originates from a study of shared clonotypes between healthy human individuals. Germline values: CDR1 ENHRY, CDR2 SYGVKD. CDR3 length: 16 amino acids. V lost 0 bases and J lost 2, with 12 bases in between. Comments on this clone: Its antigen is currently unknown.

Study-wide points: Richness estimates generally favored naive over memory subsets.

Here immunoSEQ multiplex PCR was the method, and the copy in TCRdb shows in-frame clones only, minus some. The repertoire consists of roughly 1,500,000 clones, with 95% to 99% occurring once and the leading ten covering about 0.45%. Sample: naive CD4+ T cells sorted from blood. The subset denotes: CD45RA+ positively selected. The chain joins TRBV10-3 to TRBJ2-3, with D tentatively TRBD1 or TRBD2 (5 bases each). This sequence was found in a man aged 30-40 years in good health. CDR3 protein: CAISESSRDPTDTQYF. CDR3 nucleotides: TGTGCCATCAGTGAGTCGTCCAGGGACCCCACAGATACGCAGTATTTT.